This T cell receptor beta chain stems from a study of blood T cell repertoires in COVID-19. As handled by the study authors: Reference gene primers were amplified, and this amplification served to estimate nucleated cell counts. Sequencing was performed with immunoSEQ multiplex PCR; in TCRdb, only in-frame clones are kept and a portion is missing. The D gene and trimming were derived from the DNA, and the V and J assignments and clone size from that table. The sample shows about 140,000 clones, approximately 90% of them seen only once. Followed longitudinally, the Seattle patients had been enrolled during active infection. The V end was cut by 0 bases, the J end by 6 bases, with 9 bases between. This CDR3 has 13 residues. Per the germline V gene, CDR1 is SGHNT and CDR2 is YENEEA.

The V and J genes are TRBV11-3 and TRBJ2-7, with D hard to call. Sequencing used peripheral blood. This sequence originates from a human donor with COVID-19, enrolled during active disease. The donor label of this sample is uncertain. The CDR3 nucleotides read TGTGCCAGCAGCTTAGATCAGACGGGCGAGCAGTACTTC. The encoded protein is CASSLDQTGEQYF.